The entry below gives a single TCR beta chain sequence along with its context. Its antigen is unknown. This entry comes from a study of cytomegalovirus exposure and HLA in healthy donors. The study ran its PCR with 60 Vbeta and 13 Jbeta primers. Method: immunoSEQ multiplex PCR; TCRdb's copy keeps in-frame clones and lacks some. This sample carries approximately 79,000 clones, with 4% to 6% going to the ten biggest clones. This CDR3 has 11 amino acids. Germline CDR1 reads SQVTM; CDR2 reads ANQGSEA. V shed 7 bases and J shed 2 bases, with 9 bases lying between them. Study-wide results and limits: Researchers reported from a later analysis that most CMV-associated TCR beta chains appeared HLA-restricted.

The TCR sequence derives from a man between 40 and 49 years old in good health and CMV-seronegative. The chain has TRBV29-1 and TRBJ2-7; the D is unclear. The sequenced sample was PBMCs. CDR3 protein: CSASGTYEQYF. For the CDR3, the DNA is TGCAGCGCCTCCGGTACCTACGAGCAGTACTTC.